The present T cell receptor beta chain was sequenced within a study of regulatory T cells in long-lasting Graves disease. Study results and caveats: TCR diversity in persistent Graves' patients was below that of newly diagnosed ones.

CDR1 is MGHRA and CDR2 is YSYEKL in the germline V gene. The CDR3 consists of 13 residues. V was pared by 2 bases and J by 3 bases, with 7 bases between. This clonotype was recorded many times. The target antigen is unknown. The TCR beta library used iRepertoire HTBI primers with Arm-PCR amplification of CDR3. MiXCR was run by TCRdb on the multiplex PCR reads, yielding one entry per CDR3 protein. The data hold about 530,000 distinct CDR3 sequences, with 15% to 20% observed a single time. Time point defined: newly diagnosed GD, antithyroid drugs for less than 3 months. Preparation of the TCR library used RNA extracted from PBMCs. The sample was also linked to a second study, of T cells in Graves' hyperthyroidism and ophthalmopathy. This second study says: The TCR CDR3 was amplified in a first-round RT-PCR using the HTBI primer set. Ophthalmopathy was told apart from stable hyperthyroidism by a 13 V-J model.

The receptor comes from a woman aged 35-65 years with Graves disease. J is TRBJ1-2 and V is TRBV4-1, with no clear D. This sample comprised peripheral blood mononuclear cells (PBMCs), obtained at new diagnosis, from a patient treated with antithyroid drugs. This chain's CDR3 is CASSQREYYGYTF. The DNA of the CDR3 is TGCGCCAGCAGCCAACGGGAGTACTATGGCTACACCTTC.